Reported below is one T cell receptor beta chain. The data derive from a study of blood T cell repertoires in COVID-19. Across the study: COVID-19 samples collected from the United States, Italy and Spain covered acute and convalescent phases. From T cells, B-cell-depleted T cells, or PBMCs came the material, which was cDNA or gDNA.

Authors' data handling: Estimated nucleated cell counts came from reference gene primer amplification. The assay was immunoSEQ multiplex PCR, and TCRdb's table has in-frame clones only and misses some. From that table come the V and J calls and clone size; the DNA was used to work out D and trimming. The table has roughly 35,000 clones, about 85% seen once. The sequenced material came from peripheral blood. The TCR comes from a man over 45 with active or convalescent COVID-19.

CDR3 nucleotide sequence: TGTGCCAGTAGTCAGTACAATGAGCAGTTCTTC. Translated, it gives CASSQYNEQFF. The V gene is TRBV19, the J gene TRBJ2-1, with D unresolved. Between the trimmed V and J ends, which lost 5 bases and 4 bases, there was a span of 3 bases. Germline CDR1 LNHDA, CDR2 SQIVND (reference sequence). The CDR3 runs 11 residues.